The 24 T cell receptor beta chains in this list originate from one sample, sequenced in a study of blood T cell repertoires in COVID-19 (dated by TCRdb to the early 2020s). Libraries were prepared through the immunoSEQ multiplex PCR assay. TCRdb provides this immuneACCESS table in a form limited to in-frame rearrangements. Some clones are lacking; in checked studies, under half of them reflect an unresolved V gene, and why the rest are absent is not known. The sample table lists 200,000 to 300,000 clones, roughly 86% of them with a count of one. The ten biggest clones cover roughly 9.8% of the sample. Sequenced input: peripheral blood. These receptors originate from a man aged 35 to 55 who had recovered from COVID-19.

The chain carries TRBV9 and TRBJ2-1, with 11 bases aligning to TRBD2. This CDR3 contains 16 residues. Germline trimming cut 4 bases from V and 5 bases from J; bases unmatched to any gene: 8. Germline V CDR1 and CDR2: SGDLS, YYNGEE. Here the CDR3 reads CASSTTGLAANNEQFF. CDR3 DNA: TGTGCCAGCAGCACAACGGGACTAGCGGCGAACAATGAGCAGTTCTTC. The full variable domain, rest sourced from reference TRBV9 and TRBJ2-1, is DSGVTQTPKHLITATGQRVTLRCSPRSGDLSVYWYQQSLDQGLQFLIQYYNGEERAKGNILERFSAQQFPDLHSELNLSSLELGDSALYFCASSTTGLAANNEQFFGPGTRLTVL.

About this clone: The sample contains more than one DNA sequence encoding this CDR3. The gene calls are TRBV7-2 and TRBJ2-5; 8 bases align to TRBD2. The V gene end was trimmed by 0 bases and the J gene end by 1 base; junction bases not matched to a gene: 4. The CDR3 has 16 amino acids. Germline-derived CDR1 and CDR2 are SGHTA and FQGNSA. The CDR3 coding sequence is TGTGCCAGCAGCTTAGCCCTGGCGGGAGGCCAAGAGACCCAGTACTTC. This gives the protein CASSLALAGGQETQYF.

This chain uses TRBV10-3 with TRBJ2-1, with 10 bases aligning to TRBD2. From germline, CDR1 is ENHRY and CDR2 SYGVKD. The CDR3 contains 15 residues. V dropped 7 bases and J dropped 7; count of bases not matched to a gene: 10. CDR3 sequence reads: CAIMASGGLGNEQFF. As DNA, the CDR3 is TGTGCCATCATGGCTAGCGGGGGCCTAGGGAATGAGCAGTTCTTC.

The CDR3 spells CASSKGRGYDKNIQYF. The CDR3, as DNA: TGTGCCAGTAGTAAAGGGCGGGGGTACGACAAAAACATTCAGTACTTC. The V and J genes are TRBV19 and TRBJ2-4; 7 nucleotides agree with TRBD2. The trim removed 4 bases at V and 3 bases at J, leaving 9 bases unmatched. The CDR3 extends over 16 amino acids. From germline, CDR1 is LNHDA and CDR2 SQIVND (reference sequence). Full variable domain (missing parts from reference TRBV19 and TRBJ2-4): DGGITQSPKYLFRKEGQNVTLSCEQNLNHDAMYWYRQDPGQGLRLIYYSQIVNDFQKGDIAEGYSVSREKKESFPLTVTSAQKNPTAFYLCASSKGRGYDKNIQYFGAGTRLSVL.

Notes on this clone: Other DNA variants within this sample encode the same CDR3. This chain uses TRBV2 with TRBJ1-1, with D maybe TRBD1 (5 bases). Trimming cost V 3 bases and J 1 base, with 6 bases left between them. CDR1 SNHLY and CDR2 FYNNEI come from the germline V gene. The CDR3 totals 13 residues. The CDR3 region has the DNA TGTGCCAGCAGTGACAGGGAGAACACTGAAGCTTTCTTT. Protein sequence: CASSDRENTEAFF.

In nucleotides, the CDR3 is TGTGCCAGCAGCTTAGTTGCGACGCGGAGTAGGACAACTGAAGCTTTCTTT. It specifies CASSLVATRSRTTEAFF. The chain employs TRBV7-2 and TRBJ1-1; D may be TRBD1 (5 bases). The CDR3 sequence is 17 residues long. V was cut by 1 base and J by 5 bases, with 20 bases left in between. Germline V gives CDR1 SGHTA, CDR2 FQGNSA. The variable domain in full, completed from reference TRBV7-2 and TRBJ1-1, reads GAGVSQSPSNKVTEKGKDVELRCDPISGHTALYWYRQSLGQGLEFLIYFQGNSAPDKSGLPSDRFSAERTGGSVSTLTIQRTQQEDSAVYLCASSLVATRSRTTEAFFGQGTRLTVV.

The chain recombines TRBV9 with TRBJ2-5; TRBD2 agrees at 15 bases. The CDR3 covers 16 residues. The germline V gene has CDR1 SGDLS and CDR2 YYNGEE. V dropped 4 bases and J dropped 5; count of bases not matched to a gene: 6. The CDR3 nucleotides read TGTGCCAGCAGCAGAGGGACTAGCGGGGGGAGGGAGACCCAGTACTTC. This codes for CASSRGTSGGRETQYF.

V is TRBV18 and J is TRBJ2-2, with a weak D call TRBD2 (5 bases). Trimming shortened V by 3 bases and J by 9 bases, and 17 bases separated the two germline ends. CDR1 KGHSH and CDR2 LQKENI come from the germline V gene. The CDR3 is 15 residues long. The DNA of the CDR3 is TGTGCCAGCTCACCTGGGCGGGTGACCCTTTGGGAGCTGTTTTTT. Amino acids: CASSPGRVTLWELFF.

The V gene is TRBV15, the J gene TRBJ1-5; D uncertain. In germline, CDR1 is LNHNV, CDR2 YYDKDF (reference sequence). The CDR3 extends over 13 amino acids. Deletions cut 7 bases from V and 2 bases from J, with 9 bases between. CDR3 nucleotide sequence: TGTGCCACCACGAGGAGTCGCAATCAGCCCCAGCATTTT. It translates to CATTRSRNQPQHF.

This clone was detected only a few times. V and J are TRBV15 and TRBJ2-7; 7 positions agree with TRBD2. V lost 6 bases and J lost 8; bases outside the gene matches: 7. Germline V gene lookup returns CDR1 LNHNV and CDR2 YYDKDF (reference sequence). This CDR3 is 12 amino acids long. In DNA, the CDR3 is TGTGCCACCAGTCTAGGGAGGGCTAAGCAGTACTTC. It specifies CATSLGRAKQYF.

This clone was seen a handful of times. V and J are TRBV2 and TRBJ1-6, with unresolved D. Germline-derived CDR1 and CDR2 are SNHLY and FYNNEI. The CDR3 has 13 amino acids. Between the trimmed V and J ends, which lost 6 bases and 9 bases, there was a span of 12 bases. The CDR3 here is CASRGDGISPLHF. Written as DNA, the CDR3 is TGTGCCAGCAGGGGAGATGGGATTTCACCCCTCCACTTT.

The V call is TRBV23-1, the J call TRBJ1-4, with a tentative D call TRBD1 (5 bases). TRBV23-1 has ORF status, its function being uncertain. V dropped 7 bases and J dropped 4 bases, with 19 bases sitting between them. The length of the CDR3 is 16 residues. The CDR3 DNA reads as TGCGCCAGCACCCAGCGGGACGGGAACCTTAATGAAAAACTGTTTTTT. Its protein product is CASTQRDGNLNEKLFF.

The chain uses TRBV5-4 and TRBJ1-2; 7 nucleotides line up with TRBD1. The CDR3 is 16 residues long. Unmatched junction bases numbered 16, after V lost 3 bases and J lost 8 bases. Germline loops: CDR1 SGHNT, CDR2 YYREEE (reference sequence). Here the CDR3 reads CASSSLLIDRERGYTF. The CDR3 region has the DNA TGTGCCAGCAGCTCGCTACTAATCGACAGGGAGAGGGGCTACACCTTC. The whole variable domain, filled in from reference TRBV5-4 and TRBJ1-2, reads ETGVTQSPTHLIKTRGQQVTLRCSSQSGHNTVSWYQQALGQGPQFIFQYYREEENGRGNFPPRFSGLQFPNYSSELNVNALELDDSALYLCASSSLLIDRERGYTFGSGTRLTVV.

The CDR3 loop reads CASSVDGRVNEKLFF. DNA for the CDR3: TGTGCCAGCAGCGTAGATGGCAGGGTTAATGAAAAACTGTTTTTT. J is TRBJ1-4 and V is TRBV9; TRBD1 might be the D (5 bases). Trimming removed 0 bases from V and 4 bases from J, with 10 bases in between. CDR3 size: 15 residues. The germline CDR1 and CDR2 sequences are SGDLS and YYNGEE.

This clone was observed once. The genes are TRBV6-2 or TRBV6-3 and TRBJ1-1; D is possibly TRBD1 (5 bases). CDR3 size: 15 residues. V lost 0 bases and J 1 base, leaving 9 bases between the germline ends. The germline V gene has CDR1 MNHEY and CDR2 SVGEGT. The CDR3 nucleotides are TGTGCCAGCAGTTACTCGAGGCAGGGGAACACTGAAGCTTTCTTT. This translates into CASSYSRQGNTEAFF.

This clone was detected only a few times. J is TRBJ1-2 and V is TRBV4-2; 9 nucleotides align to TRBD1. V gave up 7 bases and J gave up 4 bases; unmatched junction bases: 10. There are 15 residues in the CDR3. CDR1 and CDR2 from the germline V gene are LGHNA and YNFKEQ. The CDR3 spells CASTTRQGDFYGYTF. The CDR3 bases are TGTGCCAGCACCACCAGACAGGGGGACTTCTATGGCTACACCTTC.

The chain combines TRBV3-1 (or the pseudogene TRBV3-2) with TRBJ1-2; 8 bases match TRBD1. CDR1 is LGHDT, CDR2 YNNKEL, per germline (reference sequence). V dropped 6 bases and J dropped 7; count of bases not matched to a gene: 7. The length of the CDR3 is 13 residues. The CDR3 coding sequence is TGTGCCAGCAGAACCTCAGGGGGCCTTGGCTACACCTTC. This gives the protein CASRTSGGLGYTF.

This chain connects TRBV18 to TRBJ2-5; TRBD1 might be the D (5 bases). The CDR3 is 15 amino acids. V lost 3 bases and J lost 1, with 12 bases in between. CDR1 and CDR2 (germline): KGHSH, LQKENI. CDR3 nucleotides: TGTGCCAGCTCACCCCAGTGGCAGGGCCAAGAGACCCAGTACTTC. Translated: CASSPQWQGQETQYF.

V is TRBV4-1 and J is TRBJ1-1; unclear D gene. The CDR3 spans 13 residues. V was pared by 1 base and J by 5 bases, with 8 bases between. CDR1 and CDR2 from the germline V gene are MGHRA and YSYEKL. CDR3 protein: CASSQGMETEAFF. For the CDR3, the DNA is TGCGCCAGCAGCCAAGGGATGGAGACTGAAGCTTTCTTT.

This sequence joins TRBV19 and TRBJ2-2, with TRBD2 identical over 7 bases. This CDR3 has 17 amino acids. CDR1 LNHDA and CDR2 SQIVND come from the germline V gene (reference sequence). V dropped 5 bases and J dropped 5; count of bases not matched to a gene: 14. The CDR3 sequence is CASSPPTAGMGTGELFF. The CDR3 region has the DNA TGTGCCAGTAGTCCCCCCACAGCGGGAATGGGGACCGGGGAGCTGTTTTTT.

A few counts support this clone. V usage is TRBV14 and J usage is TRBJ2-1; D is perhaps TRBD2 (6 bases). CDR3 size: 17 residues. Germline V gene data show CDR1 as SGHDN and CDR2 as FVKESK. V was clipped by 4 bases and J by 5 bases, with 21 bases between them. CDR3 DNA: TGTGCCAGCAGCCGTCGAGCGGGCGCCCGGGGGAACAATGAGCAGTTCTTC. Translating gives CASSRRAGARGNNEQFF.

V gene TRBV9 combines with J gene TRBJ2-1; D not resolved. CDR3 length: 15 residues. Germline V lookup: CDR1 SGDLS, CDR2 YYNGEE. V dropped 0 bases and J dropped 0 bases, with 7 bases sitting between them. The DNA for the CDR3 is TGTGCCAGCAGCGTAGGGCGGAACTCCTACAATGAGCAGTTCTTC. Its protein product is CASSVGRNSYNEQFF.

The J gene is TRBJ1-2, the V gene TRBV6-2 or TRBV6-3; the D gene is possibly TRBD1 (5 bases). The CDR3 is made up of 13 amino acids. V dropped 0 bases and J dropped 8 bases, with 10 bases sitting between them. Germline lookup yields CDR1 MNHEY and CDR2 SVGEGT. CDR3 nucleotide sequence: TGTGCCAGCAGTTACTCCCAGGGATACGGCTACACCTTC. Amino acid sequence: CASSYSQGYGYTF.

The chain is built from TRBV2 and TRBJ1-1, with 8 bases fitting TRBD1. CDR3 length: 12 residues. J lost 6 bases, V lost 6 bases, and 3 bases had no gene match. Germline values: CDR1 SNHLY, CDR2 FYNNEI. The DNA of the CDR3 is TGTGCCAGCAGCCCGACAGGGGCTGAAGCTTTCTTT. This translates into CASSPTGAEAFF.